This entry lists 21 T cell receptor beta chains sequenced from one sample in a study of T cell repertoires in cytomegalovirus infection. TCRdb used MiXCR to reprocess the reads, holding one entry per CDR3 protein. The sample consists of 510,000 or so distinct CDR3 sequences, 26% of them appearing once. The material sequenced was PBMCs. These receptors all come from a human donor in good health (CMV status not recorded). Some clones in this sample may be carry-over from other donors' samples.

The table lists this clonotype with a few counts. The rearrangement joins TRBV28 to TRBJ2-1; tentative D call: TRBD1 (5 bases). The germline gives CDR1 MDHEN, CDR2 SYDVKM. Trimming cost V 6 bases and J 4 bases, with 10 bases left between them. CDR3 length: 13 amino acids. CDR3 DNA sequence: TGTGCCAGCAGAGGGGCCGTATACAATGAGCAGTTCTTC. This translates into CASRGAVYNEQFF.

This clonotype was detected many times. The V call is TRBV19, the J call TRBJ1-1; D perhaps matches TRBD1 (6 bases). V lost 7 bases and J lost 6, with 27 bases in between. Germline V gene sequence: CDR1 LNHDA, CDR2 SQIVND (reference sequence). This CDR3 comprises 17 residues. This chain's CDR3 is CASTYAVSGEGVAEAFF. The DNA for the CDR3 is TGTGCCAGTACCTACGCGGTGTCTGGGGAGGGGGTCGCTGAAGCTTTCTTT.

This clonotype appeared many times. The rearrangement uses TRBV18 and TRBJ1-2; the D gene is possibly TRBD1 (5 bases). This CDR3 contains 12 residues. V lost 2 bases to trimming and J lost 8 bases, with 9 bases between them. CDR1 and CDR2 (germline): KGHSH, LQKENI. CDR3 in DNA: TGTGCCAGCTCACCAGGCGGGGACGGCTACACCTTC. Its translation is CASSPGGDGYTF. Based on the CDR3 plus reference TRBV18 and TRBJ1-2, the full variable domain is NAGVMQNPRHLVRRRGQEARLRCSPMKGHSHVYWYRQLPEEGLKFMVYLQKENIIDESGMPKERFSAEFPKEGPSILRIQQVVRGDSAAYFCASSPGGDGYTFGSGTRLTVV.

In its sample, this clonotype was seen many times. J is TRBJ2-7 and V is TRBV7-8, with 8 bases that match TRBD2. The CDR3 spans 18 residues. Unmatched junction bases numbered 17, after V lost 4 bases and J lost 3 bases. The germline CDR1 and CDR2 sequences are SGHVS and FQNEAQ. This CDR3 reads CASSSWRLAGHPNYEQYF. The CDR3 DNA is TGTGCCAGCAGCTCTTGGAGGCTAGCGGGCCACCCGAACTACGAGCAGTACTTC.

The CDR3 sequence: CASSLVGSETQYF. In DNA, the CDR3 is TGTGCCAGCAGCTTAGTGGGATCAGAGACCCAGTACTTC. This chain joins TRBV11-2 and TRBJ2-5; no clear D. Germline V lookup: CDR1 SGHAT, CDR2 FQNNGV. V was cut by 1 base and J by 4 bases, with 7 bases left in between. CDR3 length equals 13 residues. The whole variable domain, filled in from reference TRBV11-2 and TRBJ2-5, reads EAGVAQSPRYKIIEKRQSVAFWCNPISGHATLYWYQQILGQGPKLLIQFQNNGVVDDSQLPKDRFSAERLKGVDSTLKIQPAKLEDSAVYLCASSLVGSETQYFGPGTRLLVL.

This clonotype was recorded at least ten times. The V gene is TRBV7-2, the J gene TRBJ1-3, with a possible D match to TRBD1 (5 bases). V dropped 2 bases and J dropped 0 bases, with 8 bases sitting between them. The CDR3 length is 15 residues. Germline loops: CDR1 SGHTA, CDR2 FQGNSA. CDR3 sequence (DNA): TGTGCCAGCAGCTTACTCGGGACCTCTGGAAACACCATATATTTT. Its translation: CASSLLGTSGNTIYF.

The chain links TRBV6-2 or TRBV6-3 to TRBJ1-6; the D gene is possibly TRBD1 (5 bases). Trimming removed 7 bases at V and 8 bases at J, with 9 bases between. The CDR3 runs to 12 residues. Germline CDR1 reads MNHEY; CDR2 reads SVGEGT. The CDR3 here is CASTGGDSPLHF. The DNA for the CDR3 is TGTGCCAGCACCGGGGGTGATTCACCCCTCCACTTT.

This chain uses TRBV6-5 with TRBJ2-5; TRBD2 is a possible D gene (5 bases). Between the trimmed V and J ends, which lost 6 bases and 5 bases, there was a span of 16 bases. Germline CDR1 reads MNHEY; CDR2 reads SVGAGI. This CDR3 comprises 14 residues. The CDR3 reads CASSPGIPKETQYF. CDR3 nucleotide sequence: TGTGCCAGCAGCCCCGGGATTCCCAAGGAGACCCAGTACTTC.

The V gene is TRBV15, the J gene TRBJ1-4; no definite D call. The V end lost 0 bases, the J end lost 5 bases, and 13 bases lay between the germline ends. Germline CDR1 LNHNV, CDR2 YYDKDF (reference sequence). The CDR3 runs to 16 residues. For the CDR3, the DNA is TGTGCCACCAGCAGAGAGGTCGCACGGATGAATGAAAAACTGTTTTTT. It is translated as CATSREVARMNEKLFF.

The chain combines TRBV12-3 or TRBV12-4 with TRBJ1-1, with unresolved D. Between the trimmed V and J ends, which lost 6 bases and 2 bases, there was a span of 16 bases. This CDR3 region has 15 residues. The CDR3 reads CASSPTFTQNTEAFF. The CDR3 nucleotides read TGTGCCAGCAGCCCTACTTTTACACAAAACACTGAAGCTTTCTTT.

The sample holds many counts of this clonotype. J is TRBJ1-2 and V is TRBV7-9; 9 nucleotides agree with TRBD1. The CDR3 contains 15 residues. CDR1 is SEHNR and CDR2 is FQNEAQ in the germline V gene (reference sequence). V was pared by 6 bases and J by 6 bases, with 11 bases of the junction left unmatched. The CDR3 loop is CASSSPGQGTDGYTF. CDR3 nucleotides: TGTGCCAGCAGTTCCCCCGGACAGGGGACGGATGGCTACACCTTC. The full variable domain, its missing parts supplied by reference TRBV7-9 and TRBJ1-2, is DTGVSQNPRHKITKRGQNVTFRCDPISEHNRLYWYRQTLGQGPEFLTYFQNEAQLEKSRLLSDRFSAERPKGSFSTLEIQRTEQGDSAMYLCASSSPGQGTDGYTFGSGTRLTVV.

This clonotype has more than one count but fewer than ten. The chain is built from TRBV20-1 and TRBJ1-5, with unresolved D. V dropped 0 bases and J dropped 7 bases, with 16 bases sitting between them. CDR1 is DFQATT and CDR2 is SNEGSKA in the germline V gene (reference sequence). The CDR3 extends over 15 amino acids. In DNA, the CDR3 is TGCAGTGCTAGAGATTGGGGAGCGCTGGGGCAGCCCCAGCATTTT. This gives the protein CSARDWGALGQPQHF.

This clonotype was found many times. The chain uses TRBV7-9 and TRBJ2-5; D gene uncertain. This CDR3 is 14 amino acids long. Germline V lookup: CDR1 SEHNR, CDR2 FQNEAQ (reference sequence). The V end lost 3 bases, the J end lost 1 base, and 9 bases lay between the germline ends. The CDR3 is CASSFRTAQETQYF. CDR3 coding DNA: TGTGCCAGCAGCTTTCGAACAGCCCAAGAGACCCAGTACTTC.

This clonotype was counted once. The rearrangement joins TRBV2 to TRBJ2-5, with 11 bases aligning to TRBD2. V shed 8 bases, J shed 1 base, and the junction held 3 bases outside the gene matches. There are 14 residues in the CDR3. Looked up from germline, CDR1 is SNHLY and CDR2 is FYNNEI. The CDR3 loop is CASQGTSGQETQYF. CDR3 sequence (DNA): TGTGCCAGCCAGGGGACTAGCGGCCAAGAGACCCAGTACTTC.

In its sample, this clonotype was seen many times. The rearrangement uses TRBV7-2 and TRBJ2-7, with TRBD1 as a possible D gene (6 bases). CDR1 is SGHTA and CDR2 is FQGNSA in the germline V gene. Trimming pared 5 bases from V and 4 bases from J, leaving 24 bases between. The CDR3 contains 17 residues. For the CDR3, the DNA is TGTGCCAGCAGCCCCCTGGTCCGGGACACCGCTTTTTACGAGCAGTACTTC. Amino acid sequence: CASSPLVRDTAFYEQYF.

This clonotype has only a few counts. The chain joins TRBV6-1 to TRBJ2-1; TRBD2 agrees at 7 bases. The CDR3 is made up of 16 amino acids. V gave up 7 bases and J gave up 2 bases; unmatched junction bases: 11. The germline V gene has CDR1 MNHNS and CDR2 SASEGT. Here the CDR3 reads CASIKRAGVTYNEQFF. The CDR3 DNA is TGTGCCAGCATCAAAAGGGCGGGAGTAACCTACAATGAGCAGTTCTTC.

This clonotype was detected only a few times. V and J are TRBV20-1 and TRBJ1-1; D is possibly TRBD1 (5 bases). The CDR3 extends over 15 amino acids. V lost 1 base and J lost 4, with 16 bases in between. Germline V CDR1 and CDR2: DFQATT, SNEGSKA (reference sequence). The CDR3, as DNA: TGCAGTGCTAGAGGTGGGACCCCGGCAGGCACTGAAGCTTTCTTT. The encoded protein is CSARGGTPAGTEAFF.

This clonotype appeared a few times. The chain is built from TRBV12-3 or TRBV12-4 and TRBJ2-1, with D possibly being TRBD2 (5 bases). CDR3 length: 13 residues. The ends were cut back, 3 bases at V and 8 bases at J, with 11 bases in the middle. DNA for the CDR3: TGTGCCAGCAGTTTTCTTGTGGGAGATGAGCAGTTCTTC. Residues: CASSFLVGDEQFF.

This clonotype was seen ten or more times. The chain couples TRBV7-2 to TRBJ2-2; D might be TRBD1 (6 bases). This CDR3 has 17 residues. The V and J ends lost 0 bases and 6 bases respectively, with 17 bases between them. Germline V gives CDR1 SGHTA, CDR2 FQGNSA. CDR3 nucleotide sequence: TGTGCCAGCAGCTTAGCGCGAATATACAGGGAACCCGGGGAGCTGTTTTTT. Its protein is CASSLARIYREPGELFF.

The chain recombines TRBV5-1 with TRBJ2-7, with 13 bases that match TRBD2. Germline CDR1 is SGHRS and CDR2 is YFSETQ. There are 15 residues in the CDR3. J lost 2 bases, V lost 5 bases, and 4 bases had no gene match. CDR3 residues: CASRSGTSGAYEQYF. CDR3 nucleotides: TGCGCCAGCAGATCCGGGACTAGCGGGGCCTACGAGCAGTACTTC.

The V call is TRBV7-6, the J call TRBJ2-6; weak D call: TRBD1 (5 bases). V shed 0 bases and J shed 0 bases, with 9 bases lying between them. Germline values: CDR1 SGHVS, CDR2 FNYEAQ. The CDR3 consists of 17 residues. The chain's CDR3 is CASSLAGDSSGANVLTF. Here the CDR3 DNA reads TGTGCCAGCAGCTTAGCTGGTGACAGCTCTGGGGCCAACGTCCTGACTTTC.